The 18 T cell receptor beta chains in this list originate from one sample, sequenced in a study of cytomegalovirus exposure and HLA in healthy donors. Researchers ran the PCR with 60 Vbeta and 13 Jbeta primers. Clones were read by immunoSEQ multiplex PCR, and TCRdb kept only the in-frame ones, dropping some. The sample lists roughly 150,000 clones, 60% to 75% seen once, with 2.5% to 3.5% in the top ten. The specimen sequenced was PBMCs. These receptors were taken from a woman in her 50s in good health and CMV-seropositive.

The chain carries TRBV7-3 and TRBJ1-1; maybe TRBD1 (5 bases). Trimming removed 5 bases at V and 2 bases at J, with 15 bases between. The CDR3 runs 15 residues. Germline V lookup: CDR1 SGHTA, CDR2 FQGTGA. The CDR3 DNA reads as TGTGCCAGCAGCCTAATGAGACAGCTAAACACTGAAGCTTTCTTT. It is translated as CASSLMRQLNTEAFF.

This clone was observed once. The chain carries TRBV4-1 and TRBJ1-2; the D is unclear. The V end lost 2 bases, the J end lost 4 bases, and 14 bases lay between the germline ends. CDR1 MGHRA and CDR2 YSYEKL come from the germline V gene. CDR3 size: 15 residues. The CDR3 DNA follows: TGCGCCAGCAGCCAAAAGGAGGACGCTTTCTATGGCTACACCTTC. Its protein product is CASSQKEDAFYGYTF.

CDR3 nucleotides: TGTGCCAGCAACGAACGGGGACAGGCTAATTCACCCCTCCACTTT. It codes for CASNERGQANSPLHF. The chain employs TRBV27 and TRBJ1-6; 8 bases line up with TRBD1. The CDR3 is 15 residues long. Germline V lookup: CDR1 MNHEY, CDR2 SMNVEV (reference sequence). J gave up 6 bases and V 7 bases, and 8 bases lay outside the gene matches.

The chain carries TRBV7-8 and TRBJ1-1; 10 nucleotides agree with TRBD1. The J segment lost 5 bases and the V segment lost 5 bases, leaving 5 bases of the junction unmatched. Germline assignment: CDR1 SGHVS and CDR2 FQNEAQ. This CDR3 is built from 14 residues. The CDR3 sequence: CASSTGTGETEAFF. CDR3 DNA: TGTGCCAGCAGCACGGGGACAGGGGAGACTGAAGCTTTCTTT.

Only one count was recorded for this clone. The V gene is TRBV6-5, the J gene TRBJ1-2; D gene unclear. CDR1 is MNHEY and CDR2 is SVGAGI in the germline V gene. This CDR3 has 14 amino acids. V was pared by 8 bases and J by 8 bases, with 21 bases between. Written as DNA, the CDR3 is TGTGCCAGCGGAATGGCAGCAATGGGGAGAGGCTACACCTTC. Translated, it gives CASGMAAMGRGYTF.

The gene calls are TRBV7-7 and TRBJ2-1, with D possibly matching TRBD1 (5 bases). Germline values: CDR1 SSHAT, CDR2 FNYEAQ (reference sequence). The CDR3 consists of 13 residues. V lost 0 bases, J lost 8 bases, and 8 bases lay in between. Written as DNA, the CDR3 is TGTGCCAGCAGCTTAGCAGAAGGGGATGAGCAGTTCTTC. Encoded protein: CASSLAEGDEQFF.

This chain connects TRBV7-9 to TRBJ2-2, with TRBD2 as a possible D gene (5 bases). Germline assignment: CDR1 SEHNR and CDR2 FQNEAQ (reference sequence). The CDR3 extends over 14 amino acids. V lost 5 bases and J lost 6, with 13 bases in between. The CDR3, as DNA: TGTGCCAGCAGCGCCACTAGTTCCGCCGGGGAGCTGTTTTTT. This encodes CASSATSSAGELFF.

Notes on this clone: One end of the junction does not line up with germline, which may come from a read error. V gene TRBV29-1 combines with J gene TRBJ2-5; 13 bases fit TRBD2. Germline CDR1 and CDR2: SQVTM and ANQGSEA. This CDR3 comprises 11 residues. The CDR3 DNA follows: TGCAGCGTTGGGAACGGACTAGCGGGGGACTTC. It is translated as CSVGNGLAGDF.

V gene TRBV13 combines with J gene TRBJ1-1; TRBD1 aligns across 8 bases. The germline V gene has CDR1 PRHDT and CDR2 FYEKMQ (reference sequence). This CDR3 comprises 16 residues. V shed 3 bases and J 3 bases; nucleotides not matched to a gene: 9. As DNA, the CDR3 is TGTGCCAGCAGCTTCCTACTTAAGACAGGGGACACTGAAGCTTTCTTT. This codes for CASSFLLKTGDTEAFF. Based on the CDR3 plus reference TRBV13 and TRBJ1-1, the full variable domain is AAGVIQSPRHLIKEKRETATLKCYPIPRHDTVYWYQQGPGQDPQFLISFYEKMQSDKGSIPDRFSAQQFSDYHSELNMSSLELGDSALYFCASSFLLKTGDTEAFFGQGTRLTVV.

This clone was observed a single time. The V gene is TRBV6-1, the J gene TRBJ2-1; perhaps TRBD1 as D (5 bases). There are 14 residues in the CDR3. Trimming removed 11 bases from V and 7 bases from J, with 21 bases in between. Germline CDR1 MNHNS, CDR2 SASEGT. CDR3 sequence reads: CASQGWPIGNEQFF. In DNA form, the CDR3 reads TGTGCCTCCCAGGGTTGGCCTATCGGGAATGAGCAGTTCTTC.

This clone occurred a few times. The junction does not match germline at one end; this may be a read error. This rearrangement joins TRBV29-1 to TRBJ1-2; 10 bases line up with TRBD1. The CDR3 extends over 13 amino acids. Germline-derived CDR1 and CDR2 are SQVTM and ANQGSEA. The CDR3 DNA follows: TGCACCGTTCTAACGACAGGGGGCATTGGCTACACCTTC. This codes for CTVLTTGGIGYTF.

V usage is TRBV25-1 and J usage is TRBJ2-1; weak D call: TRBD2 (5 bases). Trimming stripped 5 bases from V and 10 bases from J, with 9 bases between. The CDR3 spans 11 residues. CDR1 MGHDK and CDR2 SYGVNS come from the germline V gene. The CDR3 spells CASSRGSEQFF. For the CDR3, the DNA is TGTGCCAGCAGTCGGGGAAGCGAGCAGTTCTTC.

The gene calls are TRBV11-2 and TRBJ2-7; maybe TRBD1 (5 bases). Trimming shortened V by 5 bases and J by 6 bases, and 11 bases separated the two germline ends. The CDR3 is 12 residues long. The germline CDR1 and CDR2 sequences are SGHAT and FQNNGV. Here the CDR3 reads CASSQPQGEQYF. DNA of the CDR3: TGTGCCAGCAGCCAGCCCCAGGGCGAGCAGTACTTC.

Only a few counts were recorded for this clone. This chain connects TRBV10-2 to TRBJ2-3, with D maybe TRBD1 (6 bases). Germline CDR1 reads WSHSY; CDR2 reads SAAADI. The CDR3 sequence is 16 residues long. V shed 6 bases and J shed 6 bases, with 22 bases lying between them. The CDR3 sequence: CASRGFLGAKGDTQYF. CDR3 sequence (DNA): TGCGCCAGCAGGGGTTTTCTGGGGGCGAAGGGGGATACGCAGTATTTT.

The V and J genes are TRBV6-5 and TRBJ1-1; D is perhaps TRBD1 (5 bases). CDR3 size: 14 residues. Trimming cost V 6 bases and J 5 bases, with 16 bases left between them. CDR1 is MNHEY, CDR2 SVGAGI, per germline. The chain's CDR3 is CASRPGGGSTEAFF. The CDR3 region has the DNA TGTGCCAGCAGACCCGGGGGGGGGTCGACTGAAGCTTTCTTT.

This clone showed up just once. The V and J genes are TRBV6-6 and TRBJ2-3, with D possibly TRBD1 on 6 matching bases. The CDR3 spans 16 residues. CDR1 MNHNY and CDR2 SVGAGI come from the germline V gene (reference sequence). The V and J ends lost 2 bases and 3 bases respectively, with 15 bases between them. The CDR3 region has the DNA TGTGCCAGCAGTTACCCGGACAGCAAGGGAACAGATACGCAGTATTTT. Its translation is CASSYPDSKGTDTQYF.

The chain recombines TRBV29-1 with TRBJ1-5, with 7 bases matching TRBD1. This CDR3 is built from 15 residues. The V gene's germline CDR1 is SQVTM and CDR2 ANQGSEA. The trim removed 6 bases at V and 1 base at J, leaving 9 bases unmatched. CDR3 sequence: CSVRLQGDSNQPQHF. The DNA for the CDR3 is TGCAGCGTCAGGCTTCAGGGGGACAGCAATCAGCCCCAGCATTTT.

The DNA of the CDR3 is TGCGCCAGCAGCTTCAACGGGAGGACCGGGGAGCTGTTTTTT. Protein product: CASSFNGRTGELFF. The genes are TRBV5-1 and TRBJ2-2, with 7 bases that match TRBD2. There are 14 residues in the CDR3. CDR1 is SGHRS and CDR2 is YFSETQ in the germline V gene. After removal of 2 bases from V and 5 bases from J, the junction contained 3 bases not matched to a gene.